This TCR beta chain was recorded in a study of patients and donors after allogeneic stem cell transplantation. The CDR3 consists of 16 residues. The V gene's germline CDR1 is MDHEN and CDR2 SYDVKM. Deletions cut 6 bases from V and 2 bases from J, with 14 bases between. Via MiXCR, TCRdb re-called the RT-PCR reads, giving one row per CDR3 protein. The table shows approximately 210,000 distinct CDR3 sequences, with 41% occurring only once. This clonotype has a handful of counts. The TCR originated in a human donor who was either an allogeneic HSCT recipient or a stem cell or donor lymphocyte infusion donor (not recorded which). It is not recorded whose cells these are; they may come from a transplant donor. Sequenced material: blood, either unsorted or a sorted T cell fraction (not recorded which). The chain carries TRBV28 and TRBJ1-6; unclear D gene. The CDR3 DNA reads TGTGCCAGCAGCACAAATATACTGACCTATAATTCACCCCTCCACTTT. This gives the protein CASSTNILTYNSPLHF.